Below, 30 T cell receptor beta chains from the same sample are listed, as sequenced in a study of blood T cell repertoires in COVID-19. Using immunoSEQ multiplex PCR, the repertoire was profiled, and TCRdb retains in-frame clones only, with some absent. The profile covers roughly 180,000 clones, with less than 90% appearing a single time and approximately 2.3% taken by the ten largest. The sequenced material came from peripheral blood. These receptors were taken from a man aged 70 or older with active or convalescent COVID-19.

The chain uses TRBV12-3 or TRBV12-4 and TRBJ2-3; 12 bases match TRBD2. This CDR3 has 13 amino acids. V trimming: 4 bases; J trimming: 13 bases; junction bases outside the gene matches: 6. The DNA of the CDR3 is TGTGCCAGCAGTTCTAGCGGGGGGGCGATTGAGTATTTT. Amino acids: CASSSSGGAIEYF.

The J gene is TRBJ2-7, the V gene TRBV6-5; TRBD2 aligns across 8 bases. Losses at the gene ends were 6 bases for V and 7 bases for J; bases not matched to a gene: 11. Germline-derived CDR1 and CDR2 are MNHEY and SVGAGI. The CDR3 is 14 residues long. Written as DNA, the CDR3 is TGTGCCAGCAGAGGAGACTGGACTAGCTGGGAGCAGTACTTC. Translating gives CASRGDWTSWEQYF.

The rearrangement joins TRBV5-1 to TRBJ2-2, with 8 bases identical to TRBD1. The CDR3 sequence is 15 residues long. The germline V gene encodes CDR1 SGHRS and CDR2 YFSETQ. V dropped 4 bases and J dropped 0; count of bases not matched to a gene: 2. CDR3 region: CASSIQGANTGELFF. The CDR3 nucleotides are TGCGCCAGCAGCATACAGGGGGCGAACACCGGGGAGCTGTTTTTT.

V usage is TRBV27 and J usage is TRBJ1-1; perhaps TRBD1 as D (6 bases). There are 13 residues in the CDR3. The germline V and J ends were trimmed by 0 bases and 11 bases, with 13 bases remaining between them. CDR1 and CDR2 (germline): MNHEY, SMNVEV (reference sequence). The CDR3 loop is CASSLSGARRAFF. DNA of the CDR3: TGTGCCAGCAGTTTATCGGGGGCCCGGCGGGCTTTCTTT.

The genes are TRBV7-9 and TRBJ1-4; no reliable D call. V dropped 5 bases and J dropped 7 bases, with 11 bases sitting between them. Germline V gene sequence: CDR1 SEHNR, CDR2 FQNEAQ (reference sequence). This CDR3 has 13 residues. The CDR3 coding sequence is TGTGCCAGCAGCCCCCCCCCTAGTGAAAAACTGTTTTTT. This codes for CASSPPPSEKLFF.

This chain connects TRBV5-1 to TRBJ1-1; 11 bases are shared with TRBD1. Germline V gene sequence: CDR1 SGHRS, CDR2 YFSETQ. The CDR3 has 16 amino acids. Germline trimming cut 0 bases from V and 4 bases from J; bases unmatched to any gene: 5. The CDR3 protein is CASSLVGTGGFTEAFF. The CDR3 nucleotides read TGCGCCAGCAGCTTGGTGGGGACAGGGGGATTCACTGAAGCTTTCTTT.

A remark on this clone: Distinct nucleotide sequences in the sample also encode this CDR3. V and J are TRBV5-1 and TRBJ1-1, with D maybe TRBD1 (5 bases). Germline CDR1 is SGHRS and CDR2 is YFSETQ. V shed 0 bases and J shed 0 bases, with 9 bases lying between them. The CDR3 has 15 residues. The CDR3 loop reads CASSLEEGLNTEAFF. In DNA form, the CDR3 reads TGCGCCAGCAGCTTGGAGGAGGGGTTGAACACTGAAGCTTTCTTT.

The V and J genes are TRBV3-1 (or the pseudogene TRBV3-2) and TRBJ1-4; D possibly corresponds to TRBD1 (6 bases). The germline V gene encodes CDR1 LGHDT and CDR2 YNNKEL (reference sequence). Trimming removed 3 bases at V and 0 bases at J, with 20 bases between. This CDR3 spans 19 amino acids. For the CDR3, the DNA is TGTGCCAGCAGCCACCACAGGGAGCGGCGACTACCAACTAATGAAAAACTGTTTTTT. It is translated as CASSHHRERRLPTNEKLFF.

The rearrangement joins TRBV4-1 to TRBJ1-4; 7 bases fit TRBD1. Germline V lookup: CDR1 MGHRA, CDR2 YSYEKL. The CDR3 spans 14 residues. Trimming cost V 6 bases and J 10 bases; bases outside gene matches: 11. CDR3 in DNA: TGCGCCAGCAGGGGGGCAGGGGGAACAGGAAAACTGTTTTTT. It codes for CASRGAGGTGKLFF.

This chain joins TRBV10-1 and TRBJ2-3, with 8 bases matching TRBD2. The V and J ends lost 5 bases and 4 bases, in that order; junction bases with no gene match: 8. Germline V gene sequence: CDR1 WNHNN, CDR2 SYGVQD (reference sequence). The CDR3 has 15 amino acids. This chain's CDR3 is CASSSREGRADTQYF. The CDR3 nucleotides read TGCGCCAGCAGTTCCCGGGAGGGGCGGGCAGATACGCAGTATTTT.

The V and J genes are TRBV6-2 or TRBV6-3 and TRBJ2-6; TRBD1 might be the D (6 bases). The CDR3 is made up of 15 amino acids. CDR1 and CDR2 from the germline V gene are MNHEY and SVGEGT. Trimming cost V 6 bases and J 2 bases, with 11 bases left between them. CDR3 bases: TGTGCCAGCAGCACAAACAGGGCTGGGGCCAACGTCCTGACTTTC. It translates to CASSTNRAGANVLTF.

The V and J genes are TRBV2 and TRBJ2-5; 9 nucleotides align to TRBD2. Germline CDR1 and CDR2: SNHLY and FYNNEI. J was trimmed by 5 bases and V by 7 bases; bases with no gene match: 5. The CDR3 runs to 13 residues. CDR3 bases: TGTGCCAGCAAAAAAGGACTAGCGGAGACCCAGTACTTC. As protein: CASKKGLAETQYF.

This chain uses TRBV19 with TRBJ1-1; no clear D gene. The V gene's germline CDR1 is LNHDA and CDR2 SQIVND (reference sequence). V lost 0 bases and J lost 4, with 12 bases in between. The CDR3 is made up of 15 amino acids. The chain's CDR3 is CASSIDLREGTEAFF. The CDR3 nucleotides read TGTGCCAGTAGTATAGATCTGCGGGAGGGCACTGAAGCTTTCTTT.

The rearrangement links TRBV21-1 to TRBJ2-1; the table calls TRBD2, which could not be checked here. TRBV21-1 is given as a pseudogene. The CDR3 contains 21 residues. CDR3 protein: CASPGDRGPTSGSLTYNEQFF. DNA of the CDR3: TGTGCCAGCCCCGGGGACAGGGGGCCAACTAGCGGGAGTTTGACCTACAATGAGCAGTTCTTC.

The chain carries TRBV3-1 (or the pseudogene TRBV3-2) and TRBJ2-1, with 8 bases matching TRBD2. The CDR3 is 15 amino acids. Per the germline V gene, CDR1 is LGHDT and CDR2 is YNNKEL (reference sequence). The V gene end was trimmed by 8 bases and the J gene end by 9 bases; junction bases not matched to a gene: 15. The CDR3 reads CASYASGGWVREQFF. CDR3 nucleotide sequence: TGTGCCAGCTACGCAAGCGGGGGCTGGGTACGTGAGCAGTTCTTC.

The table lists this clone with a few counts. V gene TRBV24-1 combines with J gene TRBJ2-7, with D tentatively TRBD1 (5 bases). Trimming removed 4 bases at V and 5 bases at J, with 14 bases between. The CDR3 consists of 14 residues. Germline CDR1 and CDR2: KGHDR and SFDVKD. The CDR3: CATSDPIRGHEQYF. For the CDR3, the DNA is TGTGCCACCAGTGACCCCATAAGGGGCCACGAGCAGTACTTC.

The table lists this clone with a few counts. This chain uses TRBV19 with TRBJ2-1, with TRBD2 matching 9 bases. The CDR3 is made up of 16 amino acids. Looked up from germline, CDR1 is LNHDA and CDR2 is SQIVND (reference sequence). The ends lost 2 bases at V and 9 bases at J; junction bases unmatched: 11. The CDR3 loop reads CASSISRLAGPSEQFF. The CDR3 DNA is TGTGCCAGTAGTATAAGTAGGCTAGCGGGACCCAGTGAGCAGTTCTTC.

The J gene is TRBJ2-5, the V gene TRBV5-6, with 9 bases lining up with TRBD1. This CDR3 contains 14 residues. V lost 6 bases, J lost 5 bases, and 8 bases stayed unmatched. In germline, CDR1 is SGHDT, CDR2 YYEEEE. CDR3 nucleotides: TGTGCCAGCACCCGGACAGGGGAAGGGGAGACCCAGTACTTC. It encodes CASTRTGEGETQYF.

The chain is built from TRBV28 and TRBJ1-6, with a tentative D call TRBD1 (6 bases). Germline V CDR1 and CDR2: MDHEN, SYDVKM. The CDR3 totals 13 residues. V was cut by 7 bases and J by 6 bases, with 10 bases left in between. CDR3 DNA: TGTGCCAGCATTGGACAGACTAATTCACCCCTCCACTTT. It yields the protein CASIGQTNSPLHF.

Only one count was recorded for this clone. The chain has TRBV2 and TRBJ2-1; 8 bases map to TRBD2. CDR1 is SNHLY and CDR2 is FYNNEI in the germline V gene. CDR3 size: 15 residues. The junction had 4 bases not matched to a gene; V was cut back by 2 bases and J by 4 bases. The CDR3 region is CASSELAGPYNEQFF. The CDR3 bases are TGTGCCAGCAGTGAATTAGCGGGGCCTTACAATGAGCAGTTCTTC. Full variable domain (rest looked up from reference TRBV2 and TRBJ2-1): EPEVTQTPSHQVTQMGQEVILRCVPISNHLYFYWYRQILGQKVEFLVSFYNNEISEKSEIFDDQFSVERPDGSNFTLKIRSTKLEDSAMYFCASSELAGPYNEQFFGPGTRLTVL.

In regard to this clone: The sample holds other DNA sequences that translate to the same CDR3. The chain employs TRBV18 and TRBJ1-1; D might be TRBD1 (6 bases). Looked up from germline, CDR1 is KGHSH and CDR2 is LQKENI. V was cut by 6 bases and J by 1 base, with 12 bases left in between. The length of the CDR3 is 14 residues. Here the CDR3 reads CASSPGQRNTEAFF. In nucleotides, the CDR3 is TGTGCCAGCTCGCCGGGACAACGGAACACTGAAGCTTTCTTT.

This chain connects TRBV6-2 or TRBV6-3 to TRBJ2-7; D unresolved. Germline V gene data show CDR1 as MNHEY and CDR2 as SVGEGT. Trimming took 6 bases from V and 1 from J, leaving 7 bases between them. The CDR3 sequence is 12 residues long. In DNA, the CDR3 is TGTGCCAGCAGCGTAGCTTCCTACGAGCAGTACTTC. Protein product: CASSVASYEQYF.

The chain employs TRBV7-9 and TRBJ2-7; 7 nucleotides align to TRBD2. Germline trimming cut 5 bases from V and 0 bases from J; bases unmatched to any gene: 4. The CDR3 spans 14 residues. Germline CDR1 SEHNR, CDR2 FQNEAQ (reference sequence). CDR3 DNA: TGTGCCAGCAGCCCCGGGGGGAGCTCCTACGAGCAGTACTTC. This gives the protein CASSPGGSSYEQYF.

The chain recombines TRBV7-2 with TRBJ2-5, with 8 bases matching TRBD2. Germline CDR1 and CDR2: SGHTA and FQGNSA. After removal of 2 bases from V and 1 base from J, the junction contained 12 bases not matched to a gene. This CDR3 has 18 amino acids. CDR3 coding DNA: TGTGCCAGCAGCTTAAGGGGTAGCGGGGCATACCCCCAAGAGACCCAGTACTTC. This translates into CASSLRGSGAYPQETQYF.

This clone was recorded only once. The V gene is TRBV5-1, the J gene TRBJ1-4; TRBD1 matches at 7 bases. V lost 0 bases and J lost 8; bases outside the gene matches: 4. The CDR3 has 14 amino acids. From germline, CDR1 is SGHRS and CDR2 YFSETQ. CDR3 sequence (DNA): TGCGCCAGCAGCTTGGGGACAGGAAGAGAAAAACTGTTTTTT. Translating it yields CASSLGTGREKLFF. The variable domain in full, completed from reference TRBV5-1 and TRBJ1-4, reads KAGVTQTPRYLIKTRGQQVTLSCSPISGHRSVSWYQQTPGQGLQFLFEYFSETQRNKGNFPGRFSGRQFSNSRSEMNVSTLELGDSALYLCASSLGTGREKLFFGSGTQLSVL.

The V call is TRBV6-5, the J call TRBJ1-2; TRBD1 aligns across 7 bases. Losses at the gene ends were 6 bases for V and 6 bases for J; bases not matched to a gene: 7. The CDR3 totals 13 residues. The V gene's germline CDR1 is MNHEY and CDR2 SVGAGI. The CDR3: CASSLDRVHGYTF. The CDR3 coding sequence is TGTGCCAGCAGCTTAGACAGGGTACATGGCTACACCTTC.

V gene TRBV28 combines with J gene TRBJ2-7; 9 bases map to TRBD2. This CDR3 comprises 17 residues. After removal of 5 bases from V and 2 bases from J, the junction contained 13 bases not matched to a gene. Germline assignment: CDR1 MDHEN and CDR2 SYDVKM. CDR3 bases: TGTGCCAGCAGTCTCCCGGGACTAGCCATTACCACCTACGAGCAGTACTTC. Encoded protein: CASSLPGLAITTYEQYF.

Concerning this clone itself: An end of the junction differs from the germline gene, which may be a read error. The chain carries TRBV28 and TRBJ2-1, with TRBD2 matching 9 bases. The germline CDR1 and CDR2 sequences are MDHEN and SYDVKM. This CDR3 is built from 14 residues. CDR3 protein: CATSLAGDYSEQFF. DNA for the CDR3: TGTGCCACCTCTTTAGCGGGAGATTACAGTGAGCAGTTCTTC.

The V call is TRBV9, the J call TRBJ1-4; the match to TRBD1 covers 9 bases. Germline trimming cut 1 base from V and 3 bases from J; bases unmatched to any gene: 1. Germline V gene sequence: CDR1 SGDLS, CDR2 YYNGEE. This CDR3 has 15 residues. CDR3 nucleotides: TGTGCCAGCAGCGTACACAGGGGGCCTAATGAAAAACTGTTTTTT. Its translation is CASSVHRGPNEKLFF.

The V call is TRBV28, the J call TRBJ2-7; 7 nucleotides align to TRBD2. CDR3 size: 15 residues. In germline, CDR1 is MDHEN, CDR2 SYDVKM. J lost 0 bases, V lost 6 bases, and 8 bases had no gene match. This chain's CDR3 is CASRVAGTSSYEQYF. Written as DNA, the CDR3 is TGTGCCAGCAGGGTAGCGGGCACGAGCTCCTACGAGCAGTACTTC.